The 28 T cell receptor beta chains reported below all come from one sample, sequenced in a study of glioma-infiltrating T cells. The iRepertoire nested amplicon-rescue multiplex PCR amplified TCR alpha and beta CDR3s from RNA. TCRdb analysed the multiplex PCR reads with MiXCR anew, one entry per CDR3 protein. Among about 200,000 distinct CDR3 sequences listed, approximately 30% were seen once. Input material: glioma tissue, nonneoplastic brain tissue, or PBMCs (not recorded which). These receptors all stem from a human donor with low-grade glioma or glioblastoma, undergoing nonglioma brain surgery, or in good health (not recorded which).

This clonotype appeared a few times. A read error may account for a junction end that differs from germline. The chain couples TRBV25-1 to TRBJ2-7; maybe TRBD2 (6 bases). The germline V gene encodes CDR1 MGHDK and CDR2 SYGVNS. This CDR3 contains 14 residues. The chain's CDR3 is CDSSESLAGTEQYF. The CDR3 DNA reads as TGTGACAGCAGTGAATCACTAGCTGGTACCGAGCAGTACTTC.

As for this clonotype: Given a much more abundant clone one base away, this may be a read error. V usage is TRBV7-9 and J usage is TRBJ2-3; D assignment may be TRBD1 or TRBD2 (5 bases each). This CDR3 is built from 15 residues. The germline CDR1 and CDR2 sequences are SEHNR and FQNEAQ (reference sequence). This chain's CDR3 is CTSSSRDPDTDTQYF. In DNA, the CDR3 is TGTACCAGCAGCTCCCGGGACCCCGACACAGATACGCAGTATTTT.

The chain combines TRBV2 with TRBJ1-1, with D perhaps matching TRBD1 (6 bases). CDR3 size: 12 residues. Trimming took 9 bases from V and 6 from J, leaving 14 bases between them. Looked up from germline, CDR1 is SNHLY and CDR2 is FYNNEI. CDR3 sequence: CARTYRQAEAFF. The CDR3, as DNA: TGTGCCAGAACCTACCGACAGGCTGAAGCTTTCTTT.

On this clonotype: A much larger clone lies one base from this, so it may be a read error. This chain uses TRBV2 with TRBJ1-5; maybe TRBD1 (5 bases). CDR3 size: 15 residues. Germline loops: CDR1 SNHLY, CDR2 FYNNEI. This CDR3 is CAISVGRESNQPQHF. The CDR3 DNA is TGTGCCATCAGTGTTGGCAGGGAAAGCAATCAGCCCCAGCATTTT. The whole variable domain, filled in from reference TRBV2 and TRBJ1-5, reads EPEVTQTPSHQVTQMGQEVILRCVPISNHLYFYWYRQILGQKVEFLVSFYNNEISEKSEIFDDQFSVERPDGSNFTLKIRSTKLEDSAMYFCAISVGRESNQPQHFGDGTRLSIL.

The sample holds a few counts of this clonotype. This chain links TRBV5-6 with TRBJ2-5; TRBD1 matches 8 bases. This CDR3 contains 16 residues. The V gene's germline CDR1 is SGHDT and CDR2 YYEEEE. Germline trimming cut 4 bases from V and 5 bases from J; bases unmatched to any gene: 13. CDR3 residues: CASSAGNRGIVETQYF. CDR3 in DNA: TGTGCCAGCAGCGCCGGAAACAGGGGGATCGTCGAGACCCAGTACTTC.

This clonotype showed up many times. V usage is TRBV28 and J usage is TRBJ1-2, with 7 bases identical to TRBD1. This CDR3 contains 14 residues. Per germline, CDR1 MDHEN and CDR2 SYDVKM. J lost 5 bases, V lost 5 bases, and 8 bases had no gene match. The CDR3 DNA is TGTGCCAGCAGTCTACAGGGGAAGAGTTATGGCTACACCTTC. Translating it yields CASSLQGKSYGYTF.

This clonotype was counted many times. In DNA, the CDR3 is TGTGCCAGCAGCCAAGATCTTGGCTCCGAGCAGTACTTC. This sequence encodes CASSQDLGSEQYF. V and J are TRBV14 and TRBJ2-7; D uncertain. CDR3 length: 13 residues. V lost 0 bases, J lost 6 bases, and 9 bases lay in between. Germline CDR1 reads SGHDN; CDR2 reads FVKESK. The full variable domain, its missing parts supplied by reference TRBV14 and TRBJ2-7, is EAGVTQFPSHSVIEKGQTVTLRCDPISGHDNLYWYRRVMGKEIKFLLHFVKESKQDESGMPNNRFLAERTGGTYSTLKVQPAELEDSGVYFCASSQDLGSEQYFGPGTRLTVT.

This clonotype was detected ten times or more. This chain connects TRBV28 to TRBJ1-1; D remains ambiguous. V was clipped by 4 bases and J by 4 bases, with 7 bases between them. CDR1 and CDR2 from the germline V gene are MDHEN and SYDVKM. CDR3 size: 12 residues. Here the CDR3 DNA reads TGTGCCAGCAGTTCGGGTAGCACTGAAGCTTTCTTT. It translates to CASSSGSTEAFF. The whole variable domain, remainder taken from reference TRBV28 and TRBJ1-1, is DVKVTQSSRYLVKRTGEKVFLECVQDMDHENMFWYRQDPGLGLRLIYFSYDVKMKEKGDIPEGYSVSREKKERFSLILESASTNQTSMYLCASSSGSTEAFFGQGTRLTVV.

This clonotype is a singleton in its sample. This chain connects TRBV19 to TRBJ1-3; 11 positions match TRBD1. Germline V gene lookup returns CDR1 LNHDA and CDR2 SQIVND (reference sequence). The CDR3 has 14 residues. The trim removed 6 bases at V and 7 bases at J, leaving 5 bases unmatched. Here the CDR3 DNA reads TGTGCCAGTAGACCGGGACAGGGGGTGAACACCATATATTTT. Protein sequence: CASRPGQGVNTIYF. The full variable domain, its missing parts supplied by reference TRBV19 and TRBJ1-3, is DGGITQSPKYLFRKEGQNVTLSCEQNLNHDAMYWYRQDPGQGLRLIYYSQIVNDFQKGDIAEGYSVSREKKESFPLTVTSAQKNPTAFYLCASRPGQGVNTIYFGEGSWLTVV.

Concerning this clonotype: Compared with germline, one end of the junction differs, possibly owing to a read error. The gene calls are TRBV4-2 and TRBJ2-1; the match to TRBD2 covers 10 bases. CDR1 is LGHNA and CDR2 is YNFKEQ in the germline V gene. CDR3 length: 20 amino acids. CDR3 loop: CASRQDGPAGGFGSYNEQFF. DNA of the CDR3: TGTGCCAGCAGACAAGATGGCCCAGCGGGAGGGTTTGGCTCCTACAATGAGCAGTTCTTC.

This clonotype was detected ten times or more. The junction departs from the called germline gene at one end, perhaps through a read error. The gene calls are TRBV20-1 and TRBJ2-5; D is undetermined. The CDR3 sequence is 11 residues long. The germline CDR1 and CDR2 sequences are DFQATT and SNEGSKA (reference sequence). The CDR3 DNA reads TGCAGTGCCTCCGACCAGGAGACCCAGTACTTC. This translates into CSASDQETQYF.

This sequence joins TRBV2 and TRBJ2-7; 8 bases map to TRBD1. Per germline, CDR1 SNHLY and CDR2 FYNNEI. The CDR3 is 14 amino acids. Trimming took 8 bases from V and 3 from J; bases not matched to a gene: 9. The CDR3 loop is CASDGQGIRYEQYF. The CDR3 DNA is TGTGCCAGCGATGGACAGGGCATTCGCTACGAGCAGTACTTC.

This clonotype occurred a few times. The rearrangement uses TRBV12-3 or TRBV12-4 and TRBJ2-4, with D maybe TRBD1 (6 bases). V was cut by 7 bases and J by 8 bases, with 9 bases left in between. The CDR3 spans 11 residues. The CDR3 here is CASKGGDIQYF. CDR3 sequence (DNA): TGTGCCAGCAAAGGGGGTGACATTCAGTACTTC.

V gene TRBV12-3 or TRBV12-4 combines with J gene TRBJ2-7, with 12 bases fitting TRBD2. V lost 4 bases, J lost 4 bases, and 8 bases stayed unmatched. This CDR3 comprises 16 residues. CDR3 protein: CASSWGATSGGYEQYF. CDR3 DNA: TGTGCCAGCAGTTGGGGAGCGACTAGCGGGGGATACGAGCAGTACTTC.

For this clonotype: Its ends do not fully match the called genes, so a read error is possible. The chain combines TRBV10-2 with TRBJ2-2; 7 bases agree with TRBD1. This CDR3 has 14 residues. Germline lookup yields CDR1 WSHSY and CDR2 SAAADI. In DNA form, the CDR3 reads TGTGCCACCCTCAGGACAGGGAACACCGGGGAGCTGTTTTTT. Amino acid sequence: CATLRTGNTGELFF.

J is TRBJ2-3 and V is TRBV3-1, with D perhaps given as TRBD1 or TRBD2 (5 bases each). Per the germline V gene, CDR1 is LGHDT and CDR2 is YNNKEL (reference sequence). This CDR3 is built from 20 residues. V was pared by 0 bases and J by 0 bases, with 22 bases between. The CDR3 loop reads CASSQDSENPGRLSTDTQYF. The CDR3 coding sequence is TGTGCCAGCAGCCAAGATTCCGAAAACCCGGGACGACTTAGCACAGATACGCAGTATTTT.

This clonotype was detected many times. CDR3 nucleotides: TGCAGTGCTGCACAAGGGGCAGGACCTTACAATGAGCAGTTCTTC. This encodes CSAAQGAGPYNEQFF. This chain joins TRBV20-1 and TRBJ2-1, with D possibly TRBD1 on 5 matching bases. Germline CDR1 is DFQATT and CDR2 is SNEGSKA (reference sequence). The CDR3 spans 15 residues. V lost 5 bases and J lost 4, with 18 bases in between.

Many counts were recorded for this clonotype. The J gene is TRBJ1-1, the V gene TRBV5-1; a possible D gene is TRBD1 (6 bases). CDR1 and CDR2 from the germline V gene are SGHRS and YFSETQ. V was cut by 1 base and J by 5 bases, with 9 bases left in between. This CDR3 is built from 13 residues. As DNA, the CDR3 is TGCGCCAGCAGCTTGACAGGGATGACTGAAGCTTTCTTT. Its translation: CASSLTGMTEAFF.

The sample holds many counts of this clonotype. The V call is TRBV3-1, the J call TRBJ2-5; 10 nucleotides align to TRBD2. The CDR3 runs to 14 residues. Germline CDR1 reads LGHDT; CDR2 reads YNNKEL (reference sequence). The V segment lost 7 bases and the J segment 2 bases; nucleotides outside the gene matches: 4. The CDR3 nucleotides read TGTGCCAGCACCTCTAGCGGGGGACAAGAGACCCAGTACTTC. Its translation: CASTSSGGQETQYF.

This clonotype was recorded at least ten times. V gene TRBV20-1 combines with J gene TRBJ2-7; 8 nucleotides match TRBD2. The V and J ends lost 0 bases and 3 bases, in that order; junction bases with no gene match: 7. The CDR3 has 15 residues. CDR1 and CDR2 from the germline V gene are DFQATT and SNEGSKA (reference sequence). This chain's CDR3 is CSARDAGLAGYEQYF. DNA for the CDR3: TGCAGTGCTAGAGATGCTGGGCTAGCGGGCTACGAGCAGTACTTC.

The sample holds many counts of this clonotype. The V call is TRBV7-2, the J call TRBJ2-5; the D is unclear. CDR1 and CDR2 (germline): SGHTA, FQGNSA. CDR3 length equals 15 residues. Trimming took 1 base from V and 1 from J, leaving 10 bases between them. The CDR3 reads CASSLGTFLQETQYF. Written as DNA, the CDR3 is TGTGCCAGCAGCTTAGGAACGTTTCTCCAAGAGACCCAGTACTTC. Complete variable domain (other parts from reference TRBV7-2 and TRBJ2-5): GAGVSQSPSNKVTEKGKDVELRCDPISGHTALYWYRQSLGQGLEFLIYFQGNSAPDKSGLPSDRFSAERTGGSVSTLTIQRTQQEDSAVYLCASSLGTFLQETQYFGPGTRLLVL.

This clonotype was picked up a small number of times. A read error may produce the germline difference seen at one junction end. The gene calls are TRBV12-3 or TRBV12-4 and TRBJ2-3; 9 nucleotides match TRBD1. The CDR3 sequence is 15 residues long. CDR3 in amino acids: CASTLQGAIGQRQYF. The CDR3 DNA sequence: TGTGCCAGCACTTTACAGGGGGCGATTGGTCAACGTCAGTATTTT.

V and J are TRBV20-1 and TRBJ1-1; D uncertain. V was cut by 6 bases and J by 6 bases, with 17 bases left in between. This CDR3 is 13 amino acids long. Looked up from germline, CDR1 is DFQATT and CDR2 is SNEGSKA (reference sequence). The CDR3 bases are TGCAGTGCCCCTCGGCCGACCGGGCCTGAAGCTTTCTTT. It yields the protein CSAPRPTGPEAFF.

CDR3 DNA: TGTGCCAGCAGCCACGGGACGCCGGACTACGAGCAGTACTTC. It encodes CASSHGTPDYEQYF. The genes are TRBV3-1 and TRBJ2-7; D could derive from TRBD1 or TRBD2 (5 bases each). The V end lost 3 bases, the J end lost 3 bases, and 12 bases lay between the germline ends. Germline V gene sequence: CDR1 LGHDT, CDR2 YNNKEL (reference sequence). The CDR3 sequence is 14 residues long.

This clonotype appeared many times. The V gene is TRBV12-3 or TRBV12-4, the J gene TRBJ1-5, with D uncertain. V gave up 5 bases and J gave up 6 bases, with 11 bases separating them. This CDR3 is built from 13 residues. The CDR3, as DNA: TGTGCCAGCAGTATATCCCCCGGTCAGCCCCAGCATTTT. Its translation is CASSISPGQPQHF.

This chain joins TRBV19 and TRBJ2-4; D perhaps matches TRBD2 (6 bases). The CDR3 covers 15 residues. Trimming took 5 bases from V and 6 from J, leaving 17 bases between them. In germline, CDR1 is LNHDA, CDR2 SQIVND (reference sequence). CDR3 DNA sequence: TGTGCCAGTAGTTCATTAGCGGTGGTGGGAAACATTCAGTACTTC. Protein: CASSSLAVVGNIQYF.

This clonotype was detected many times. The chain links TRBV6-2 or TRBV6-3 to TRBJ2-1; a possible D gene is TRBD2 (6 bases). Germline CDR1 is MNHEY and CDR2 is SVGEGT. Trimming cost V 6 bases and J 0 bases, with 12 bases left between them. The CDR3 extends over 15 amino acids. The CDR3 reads CASSQRVNSYNEQFF. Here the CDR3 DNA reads TGTGCCAGCAGCCAGCGGGTAAACTCCTACAATGAGCAGTTCTTC.

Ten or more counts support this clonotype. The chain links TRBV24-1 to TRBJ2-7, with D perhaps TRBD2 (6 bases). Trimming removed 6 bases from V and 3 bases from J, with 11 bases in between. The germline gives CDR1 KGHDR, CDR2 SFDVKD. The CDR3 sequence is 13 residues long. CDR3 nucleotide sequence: TGTGCCACCAGTAGACCCGGGAGCTACGAGCAGTACTTC. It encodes CATSRPGSYEQYF.